This T cell receptor beta chain derives from a study of Graves' ophthalmopathy and Graves' hyperthyroidism. Study conclusions and caveats: Ophthalmopathy progression predictions by the model showed around 72% specificity and 70.59% sensitivity. Most thyroid clonotypes expanded beyond 0.001 frequency were also found in blood. Using a 13-signature model, the authors split ophthalmopathy from stable hyperthyroidism, with 87.88% sensitivity and about 80% specificity.

V shed 2 bases and J shed 4 bases, with 11 bases lying between them. The CDR3 contains 14 residues. Germline loops: CDR1 SQVTM, CDR2 ANQGSEA. This clonotype was found many times. Its antigen is still unknown. Amplification of TCR beta CDR3 regions used RNA transcripts. The library came from an HTBI-primed first-round RT-PCR and a second-round multiplex PCR. Each CDR3 protein gets one entry after TCRdb re-called the multiplex PCR reads with MiXCR. Here the sample spans approximately 700,000 distinct CDR3 sequences, roughly two fifths being singletons. Exclusion applied to patients with other autoimmune diseases, uncontrolled infections, pregnancy or lactation.

The receptor was derived from an adult man with Graves' ophthalmopathy. Sequenced: peripheral blood. This sequence joins TRBV29-1 and TRBJ2-2; D not resolved. CDR3 nucleotide sequence: TGCAGCGTTGAATACGTCTACCCCACCGGGGAGCTGTTTTTT. Protein: CSVEYVYPTGELFF.